A selection of T cell receptor beta chains follows, all from one sample in a study of T cells in Graves' hyperthyroidism and ophthalmopathy. TCRdb ran MiXCR on the multiplex PCR reads and lists one entry per CDR3 protein. Of around 690,000 distinct CDR3 sequences listed, less than 25% are singletons. The material sequenced was blood. The receptors were sampled from a man between 25 and 39 years old with Graves' ophthalmopathy. The CDR3 runs from the conserved cysteine through the conserved F or W. D genes are given only for firm matches. Clone size is given for some rows only: seen once, a few or many times, or a class if the clone is expanded.

clone_size | j_call | v_call | d_call | cdr3_nt | cdr3_aa
- | TRBJ2-1 | TRBV28 | TRBD2 | TGTGCCAGCAGTCTCGGGGCGGGGGGGGTTTGGGATGAGCAGTTCTTC | CASSLGAGGVWDEQFF
many | TRBJ2-7 | TRBV7-2 | TRBD2 | TGTGCCAGCAGCATGGGACTAGCGGGATCCCGCTACGAGCAGTACTTC | CASSMGLAGSRYEQYF
- | TRBJ2-2 | TRBV5-5 | - | TGTGCCAGCAGCTGGGACGGGAAATACACCGGGGAGCTGTTTTTT | CASSWDGKYTGELFF
- | TRBJ2-7 | TRBV6-5 | - | TGTGCCAGCAGCTCCTCCGGGGGGCCCAACCATGCACCCTACGAGCAGTACTTC | CASSSSGGPNHAPYEQYF
- | TRBJ2-5 | TRBV20-1 | TRBD2 | TGCAGTGCTAGAGATCCGGTTAGCGGGAGGATTGAGACCCAGTACTTC | CSARDPVSGRIETQYF
- | TRBJ2-1 | TRBV27 | TRBD2 | TGTGCCAGCAGTACCTCAACTAGCGGGGAAACCAATGAGCAGTTCTTC | CASSTSTSGETNEQFF
many | TRBJ2-7 | TRBV10-3 | TRBD1 | TGTGCCGCCCAGGGTCAGGGGGCGAGCTCCTACGAGCAGTACTTC | CAAQGQGASSYEQYF
- | TRBJ1-1 | TRBV11-2 | - | TGTGCCAGCAGCTTAATTGGGGGGACTGAAGTTTTCTTT | CASSLIGGTEVFF
many | TRBJ1-2 | TRBV5-1 | - | TGCGCCAGCGGACAACTAAACTATGGCTACACCTTC | CASGQLNYGYTF
many | TRBJ1-6 | TRBV28 | TRBD1 | TGTGCCAGCAGGCACGGATACAGGGGGAATTCACCCCTCCACTTT | CASRHGYRGNSPLHF
many | TRBJ2-5 | TRBV11-2 | - | TGTGCCAGCAGCCCACTGCACAACGAAGAGACCCAGTACTTC | CASSPLHNEETQYF
- | TRBJ1-1 | TRBV27 | - | TGTGCCAGCAGTGAGGGCCCCCCCACTGAAGCTTTCTTT | CASSEGPPTEAFF
- | TRBJ2-1 | TRBV3-1 | TRBD2 | TGTGCCAGCAGCCAACCCAGCGGGAACATTTATGAGCAGTTCTTC | CASSQPSGNIYEQFF
few | TRBJ2-7 | TRBV28 | - | TGTGCCAGCAGTTTAAAGGGGAATGGGGAGCAGTACTTC | CASSLKGNGEQYF
- | TRBJ1-5 | TRBV20-1 | - | TGCAGTGCTAAACTAAGACAGGAAAGCAATCAGCCCCAGCATTTT | CSAKLRQESNQPQHF
many | TRBJ2-1 | TRBV11-1 | TRBD2 | TGTGCCAGCAGCTGGGGGACTAGCGACAATGAGCAGTTCTTC | CASSWGTSDNEQFF
- | TRBJ2-2 | TRBV20-1 | - | TGCAGTGTCTCCTTGGCCGGGGAGCTGTTTTTT | CSVSLAGELFF
- | TRBJ2-1 | TRBV24-1 | - | TGTGCCACCAGTGAGGCAGGGTTTTGGGAGCAGTTCTTC | CATSEAGFWEQFF
many | TRBJ2-7 | TRBV2 | TRBD2 | TGTGCCAGCAGTGAGGATAGCGGGAGGTACGAGCAGTACTTC | CASSEDSGRYEQYF
- | TRBJ2-2 | TRBV19 | - | TGTGCCAGTAGTACCGGTCCGAACACCGGGGAGCTGTTTTTT | CASSTGPNTGELFF
few | TRBJ2-7 | TRBV6-9 | - | TGTGCCAGCAGTTATACGGGAGCTAGCTACGAGCAGTACTTC | CASSYTGASYEQYF
- | TRBJ1-1 | TRBV16 | - | TGTGCCAGCAGCCAATTGGGACTCATGAACACTGAAGCTTTCTTT | CASSQLGLMNTEAFF
- | TRBJ2-3 | TRBV10-3 | - | TGTGCCATCAGTTCGATAGATACGCAGTATTTT | CAISSIDTQYF
many | TRBJ2-1 | TRBV14 | - | TGTGCCAGCAGCCTAACTGGACTACGCGTGGGTGAGCAGTTCTTC | CASSLTGLRVGEQFF
few | TRBJ2-1 | TRBV11-1 | TRBD1 | TGTGCCAGCAGCTCCCGGGACAGGACCGACAATGAGCAGTTCTTC | CASSSRDRTDNEQFF
few | TRBJ2-4 | TRBV6-1 | - | TGTGCCAGCAGTGCGACAGAGCAAAACATTCAGTACTTC | CASSATEQNIQYF
many | TRBJ2-1 | TRBV7-2 | TRBD2 | TGTGCCAGCAGCTCTGGGACTAGCGGGAAGTACAATGAGCAGTTCTTC | CASSSGTSGKYNEQFF
- | TRBJ1-5 | TRBV20-1 | TRBD1 | TGCAGTGCTAGGACGACAGGGAGTGGCAATCAGCCCCAGCATTTT | CSARTTGSGNQPQHF
many | TRBJ2-7 | TRBV11-2 | TRBD2 | TGTGCCAGCAGCTTACTAGCGGGAGGCGGCCCCCCTGGCGAGCAGTACTTC | CASSLLAGGGPPGEQYF
- | TRBJ2-7 | TRBV3-1 | - | TGTGCCAGCAGCCAAGAATCGGCAGGGCAGTACTTC | CASSQESAGQYF
few | TRBJ1-6 | TRBV10-3 | - | TGTGCCATCAGTGAAGAGCAGGGGATATATAATTCACCCCTCCACTTT | CAISEEQGIYNSPLHF
once | TRBJ1-5 | TRBV4-3 | - | TGCGCCAGCAGCCAAGATATAGCCCTGGGCAGTCGCAATCAGCCCCAGCATTTT | CASSQDIALGSRNQPQHF
few | TRBJ2-3 | TRBV27 | - | TGTGCCAGCAGTTTATCAAGACTAGACACAGATACGCAGTATTTT | CASSLSRLDTDTQYF
- | TRBJ2-4 | TRBV19 | - | TGTGCCAGTAGTATTGGGATAGGGATTGGAACGGGAGCCAAAAACATTCAGTACTTC | CASSIGIGIGTGAKNIQYF
- | TRBJ1-1 | TRBV2 | TRBD1 | TGTGCCAGCGGGGGGACAGCTTTTATGAACACTGAAGCTTTCTTT | CASGGTAFMNTEAFF
- | TRBJ2-5 | TRBV3-1 | TRBD2 | TGTGCCAGCAGCCAAGGTCTGCCTAGCGGCCAAGAGACCCAGTACTTC | CASSQGLPSGQETQYF
- | TRBJ2-7 | TRBV25-1 | TRBD2 | TGTGCCAGCAGTGACCGTAGCGGGAGGAGCACCTACGAGCAGTACTTC | CASSDRSGRSTYEQYF
- | TRBJ1-5 | TRBV28 | TRBD1 | TGTGCCAGCAGTCACGCGACAGGGTCTTCAAATCAGCCCCAGCATTTT | CASSHATGSSNQPQHF